This T cell receptor beta chain stems from a study of STAT5B mutations in CD4+ large granular lymphocyte leukemia. Method: immunoSEQ multiplex PCR; TCRdb's copy keeps in-frame clones and lacks some. The repertoire holds about 23,000 clones, 79% seen once, with more than 0.4% in the top ten. In its sample, this clone was seen a few times. CDR1 SQVTM and CDR2 ANQGSEA come from the germline V gene. V was shortened by 7 bases and J by 3 bases, with 6 bases between the two germline ends. The CDR3 runs 10 residues. The genes are TRBV29-1 and TRBJ1-1, with D perhaps TRBD1 (5 bases). Sequencing was performed on CD4+ T cells from blood buffy coats. The receptor was isolated from a human donor in good health. CDR3 region: CSGGDTEAFF. CDR3 bases: TGCAGCGGGGGGGACACTGAAGCTTTCTTT.